The TCR beta chain described here comes from a study of T-cell memory formation after mild COVID-19. Study-wide findings and caveats: Day 15 to 85 contractors were CD4/CD8 balanced; later expanders leaned CD4+.

TCRdb fed the 5' RACE reads into MiXCR, producing one record per CDR3 protein. The data hold some 210,000 distinct CDR3 sequences, with around 26% observed a single time. For this clonotype: Its antigen is as yet unknown.

Germline V lookup: CDR1 LGHDT, CDR2 YNNKEL (reference sequence). Trimming at V came to 4 bases and at J to 1 base, leaving 3 bases not matched to a gene. This CDR3 spans 14 amino acids. The sequencing sample was made of PBMCs or a T cell subset sorted from them (not recorded which). The TCR sequence derives from an adult woman who had mild COVID-19 (a few samples of this study predate the infection). Cell type and time point are not known. The J gene is TRBJ2-5, the V gene TRBV3-1; 7 bases line up with TRBD2. CDR3 in DNA: TGTGCCAGCAGCCCCGGGACTACCCAAGAGACCCAGTACTTC. Translated, it gives CASSPGTTQETQYF.